This T cell receptor beta chain originates from a study of radiotherapy plus CTLA-4 blockade in lung cancer. Looking at the study overall: Of the patients, over 15% showed objective responses and around 29% attained disease control.

Study-level results: TCR clones from tumors expanded in blood after radiotherapy plus ipilimumab. Reportedly, early blood T cell clone dynamics best predicted response, with interferon-beta.

CDR1 is LNHDA and CDR2 is SQIVND in the germline V gene (reference sequence). The CDR3 totals 17 residues. With 5 bases removed from V and 1 base from J, the gap between germline ends came to 18 bases. The protocol was immunoSEQ multiplex PCR, while the TCRdb copy is restricted to in-frame clones and leaves out a portion. The sample carries fewer than 150,000 clones, nearly 80% recorded once. Focal radiation and CTLA-4 blockade (ipilimumab) were tested in chemo-refractory metastatic non-small-cell lung cancer patients. Of note for this clone: Its antigen is not known.

The chain carries TRBV19 and TRBJ1-5, with a tentative D call TRBD1 (5 bases). The TCR sequence derives from a human donor with non-small cell lung cancer who had a partial response to radiotherapy plus ipilimumab. The sample here was peripheral blood, taken from a patient treated with radiotherapy plus ipilimumab. CDR3 residues: CASSERGGKRSNQPQHF. The DNA of the CDR3 is TGTGCCAGTAGTGAAAGGGGAGGTAAGCGGAGCAATCAGCCCCAGCATTTT.